This TCR beta chain was identified during a study of cytomegalovirus exposure and HLA in healthy donors. Study conclusions and caveats: According to an earlier analysis, most TCR beta V segments yielded productive rearrangements about 87% or about 30% of the time.

Of note for this clone: What it binds is unknown.

PCR amplification relied on 60 Vbeta primers (plus 13 Jbeta primers). TCRdb's copy holds only in-frame clones and misses some; the assay was immunoSEQ multiplex PCR. The sample lists roughly 68,000 clones; 60% to 85% were seen once. The CDR3 totals 15 residues. The germline gives CDR1 SGHAT, CDR2 FQNNGV. Trimming cost V 2 bases and J 5 bases, with 12 bases left between them. The chain recombines TRBV11-2 with TRBJ1-4, with D possibly being TRBD1 (5 bases). This TCR came from a male donor in good health and CMV-seropositive. What was sequenced was PBMCs. The CDR3 reads CASSLQLRGNEKLFF. CDR3 in DNA: TGTGCCAGCAGCTTACAACTCCGGGGGAATGAAAAACTGTTTTTT.